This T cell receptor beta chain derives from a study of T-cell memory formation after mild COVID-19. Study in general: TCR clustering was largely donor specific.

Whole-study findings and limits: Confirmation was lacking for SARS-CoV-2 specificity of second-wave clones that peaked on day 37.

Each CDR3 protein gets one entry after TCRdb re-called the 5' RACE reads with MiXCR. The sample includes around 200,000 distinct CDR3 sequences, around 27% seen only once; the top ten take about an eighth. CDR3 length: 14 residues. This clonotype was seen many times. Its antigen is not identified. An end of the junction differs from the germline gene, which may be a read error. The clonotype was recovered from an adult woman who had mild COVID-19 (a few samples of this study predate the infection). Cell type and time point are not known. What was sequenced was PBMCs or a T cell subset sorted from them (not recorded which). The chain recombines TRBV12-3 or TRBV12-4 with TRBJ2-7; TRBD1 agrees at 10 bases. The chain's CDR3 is CASSRQGASYEQYF. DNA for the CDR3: TGCGCCAGCAGCAGACAGGGGGCCTCCTACGAGCAGTACTTC.